The 3 T cell receptor beta chains given below trace back to one sample, sequenced in a study of T cells after yellow fever vaccination. Each CDR3 protein is one row after TCRdb ran MiXCR on the 5' RACE reads. The table includes 300,000 or so distinct CDR3 sequences, 10% to 15% detected once. Sequenced here: CD4+ T cells sorted from PBMCs, sampled 45 days after the yellow fever booster vaccination. All receptors come from a man aged 25-40 years who received the YFV17D yellow fever vaccine.

This clonotype was observed a handful of times. The chain uses TRBV5-6 and TRBJ2-2, with D tentatively TRBD1 (6 bases). The germline V gene encodes CDR1 SGHDT and CDR2 YYEEEE. Trimming pared 6 bases from V and 2 bases from J, leaving 23 bases between. The CDR3 runs 18 residues. The CDR3 DNA follows: TGTGCCAGCATCTTCTTATCCGGGACAAAAACTAACACCGGGGAGCTGTTTTTT. This gives the protein CASIFLSGTKTNTGELFF. Using reference TRBV5-6 and TRBJ2-2 for the parts outside the CDR3, the full variable domain is DAGVTQSPTHLIKTRGQQVTLRCSPKSGHDTVSWYQQALGQGPQFIFQYYEEEERQRGNFPDRFSGHQFPNYSSELNVNALLLGDSALYLCASIFLSGTKTNTGELFFGEGSRLTVL.

The chain recombines TRBV12-3 or TRBV12-4 with TRBJ2-5; 7 nucleotides align to TRBD2. V was clipped by 5 bases and J by 1 base; unmatched bases: 4. This CDR3 has 14 amino acids. CDR3 nucleotides: TGTGCCAGCAGTGAATCTAGCGGCCAAGAGACCCAGTACTTC. Translation: CASSESSGQETQYF.

The chain uses TRBV6-1 and TRBJ2-1, with D possibly being TRBD1 or TRBD2 (6 bases each). The CDR3 has 15 amino acids. The germline gives CDR1 MNHNS, CDR2 SASEGT. The V end was cut by 6 bases, the J end by 0 bases, with 12 bases between. CDR3 coding DNA: TGTGCCAGCAGAAAAGGGGGGAGCTCCTACAATGAGCAGTTCTTC. Translation gives CASRKGGSSYNEQFF.